This TCR beta chain was sequenced during a study of early T cells in non-severe SARS-CoV-2 infection. Study-wide results and caveats: Using VDJdb, the matching emphasized anti-spike CD8 responses while missing private and CD4 specificities.

There are a few counts of this clonotype. Antigen: not known. Unique molecular identifiers (one per individual cDNA molecule) were attached. MiXCR, run by TCRdb on the 5' RACE reads, gives a single entry per CDR3 protein. The sample records over 90,000 distinct CDR3 sequences, roughly 14% being singletons. The TCR originated in an adult who was a healthcare worker with PCR-confirmed SARS-CoV-2 infection or an uninfected control (not recorded which). What was sequenced was whole blood.

The CDR3 loop reads CASSPITSGAYEQYF. CDR3 nucleotide sequence: TGTGCCAGCAGCCCTATTACTAGCGGGGCCTACGAGCAGTACTTC. The gene calls are TRBV3-1 and TRBJ2-7; 10 nucleotides align to TRBD2. Trimming at V came to 4 bases and at J to 2 bases, leaving 5 bases not matched to a gene. Germline CDR1 reads LGHDT; CDR2 reads YNNKEL (reference sequence). The CDR3 consists of 15 residues.